This T cell receptor beta chain was documented in a study of T cells in localized non-small cell lung cancer. Remarks on this clone: Its antigen is currently unknown.

Some clones are missing from TCRdb's copy, which holds only in-frame ones; the method was immunoSEQ multiplex PCR. The table has 30,000 or so clones, roughly 90% seen once; the top ten hold around 2.1%. The CDR3 totals 14 residues. The germline gives CDR1 SNHLY, CDR2 FYNNEI. V shed 0 bases and J shed 6 bases, with 11 bases lying between them. Regarding the study as a whole: Tumor samples were not multi-region, leaving intratumor heterogeneity unexcluded. Median detection of top 100 tumor clones in adjacent lung was under 75 clones. Measurement of T cell clonality placed uninvolved adjacent lung highest, above the level in tumor. Longer overall survival associated with higher blood T cell density; shorter survival with higher adjacent-lung clonality.

Sequencing used peripheral blood, obtained before any cancer treatment. The chain combines TRBV2 with TRBJ1-1; D is perhaps TRBD1 (5 bases). This clonotype was sampled from an older female donor with stage I lung adenocarcinoma. The CDR3 sequence is CASSEAGGVSEAFF. The CDR3 nucleotides read TGTGCCAGCAGTGAAGCGGGGGGGGTATCTGAAGCTTTCTTT.